This T cell receptor (beta chain) was recorded in a study of T cells in localized non-small cell lung cancer. Profiled with immunoSEQ multiplex PCR; TCRdb holds only in-frame clones, not every one. The sample lists roughly 2,200 clones; around 25% were seen once. This clone was counted between two and nine times. The CDR3 loop spans 12 amino acids. Trimming removed 5 bases from V and 14 bases from J, with 15 bases in between. Per germline, CDR1 MNHGY and CDR2 SAAAGT. The receptor's source is a man aged 35 to 69 with stage II lung adenocarcinoma. The sequencing here drew on lung tumor tissue, taken before any cancer treatment. The V gene is TRBV6-8, the J gene TRBJ1-4; the D gene is possibly TRBD1 (5 bases). The DNA of the CDR3 is TGTGCCAGCAGTGGGCCCGGGGCAGAGCTGTTTTTT. As protein: CASSGPGAELFF.